This T cell receptor (beta chain) was identified in a study of blood T cell repertoires in COVID-19. Study-wide context: Samples came from the United States, Italy and Spain, spanning acute and convalescent COVID-19. PBMCs, B-cell-depleted T cells, or T cells were the source of the cDNA or gDNA that made up the material.

The assay was immunoSEQ multiplex PCR, and TCRdb's table has in-frame clones only and misses some. Altogether 200,000 to 250,000 clones are present, over 80% being singletons, with the ten largest covering more than 5.5%. The sequenced sample was peripheral blood. The source is a human donor in a cohort sampled during active COVID-19.

CDR3 DNA: TGTGCCAGCAGTTACTCACTAGCGAGGGGCACAGATACGCAGTATTTT. Translation gives CASSYSLARGTDTQYF. The gene calls are TRBV6-6 and TRBJ2-3; 7 bases map to TRBD2. The V segment lost 0 bases and the J segment 1 base; nucleotides outside the gene matches: 4. The CDR3 sequence is 16 residues long. Per germline, CDR1 MNHNY and CDR2 SVGAGI (reference sequence).